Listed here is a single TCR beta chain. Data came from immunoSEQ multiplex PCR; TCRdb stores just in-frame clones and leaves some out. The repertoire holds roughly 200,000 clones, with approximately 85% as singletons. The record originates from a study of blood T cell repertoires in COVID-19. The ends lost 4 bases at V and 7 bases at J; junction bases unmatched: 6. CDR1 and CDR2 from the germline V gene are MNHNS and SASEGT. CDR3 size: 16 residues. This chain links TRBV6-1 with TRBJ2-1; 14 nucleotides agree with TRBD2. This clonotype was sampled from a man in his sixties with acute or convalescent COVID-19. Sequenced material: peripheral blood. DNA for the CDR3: TGTGCCAGCAGTGGACTAGCGGGAGGGCATATAAATGAGCAGTTCTTC. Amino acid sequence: CASSGLAGGHINEQFF.